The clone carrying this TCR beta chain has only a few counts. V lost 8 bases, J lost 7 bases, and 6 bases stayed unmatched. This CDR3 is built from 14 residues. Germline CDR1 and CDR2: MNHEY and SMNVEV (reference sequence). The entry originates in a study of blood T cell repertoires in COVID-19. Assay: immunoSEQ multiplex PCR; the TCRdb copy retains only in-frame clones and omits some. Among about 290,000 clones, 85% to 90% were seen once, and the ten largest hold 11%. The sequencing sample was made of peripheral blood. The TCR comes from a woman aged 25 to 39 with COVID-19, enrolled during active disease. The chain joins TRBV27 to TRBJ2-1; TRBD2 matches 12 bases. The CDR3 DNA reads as TGTGCCAGCCTCCCTAGCGGGGGGGCGAATGAGCAGTTCTTC. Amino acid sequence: CASLPSGGANEQFF.